Listed below are T cell receptor beta chains from one sample, sequenced in a study of graft-versus-host responses after intestinal transplantation. Sequencing used immunoSEQ multiplex PCR; TCRdb keeps in-frame clones, though not all of them. The sample lists 90,000 to 95,000 clones, roughly 91% seen once, with 0.4% to 0.6% in the top ten. Their antigens remain unidentified. The sample was unstimulated CD8+ T cells sorted from spleen or lymph node cells, taken before intestinal transplant. The source is a human donor who received an intestinal transplant. Both conserved end residues are part of each CDR3. A D gene is named only where the DNA matches it firmly. Clone size is stated in some rows and not others, as once, few, many or a class when expanded.

J gene,clone size,D gene,V gene,CDR3 DNA,CDR3 protein
TRBJ2-4,.,.,TRBV5-1,TGCGCCAGCAGCTTGGAGGGGATGCTAGCCAAAAACATTCAGTACTTC,CASSLEGMLAKNIQYF
TRBJ1-5,.,.,TRBV27,TGTGCCAGCAGCCAAACAGGACGAGGATATAGCAATCAGCCCCAGCATTTT,CASSQTGRGYSNQPQHF
TRBJ1-1,once,.,TRBV4-2,TGTGCCAGCAGCCAAGATCTGCACAGCATGAACACTGAAGCTTTCTTT,CASSQDLHSMNTEAFF
TRBJ2-7,.,TRBD2,TRBV13,TGTGCCAGCAGAAAACTAGCGGGGAGCTCCTACGAGCAGTACTTC,CASRKLAGSSYEQYF
TRBJ1-3,.,TRBD1,TRBV11-2,TGTGCCAGCAGCACCCCCAGGGGGACGGGCGGAAACACCATATATTTT,CASSTPRGTGGNTIYF
TRBJ2-7,.,.,TRBV9,TGTGCCAGCAGCGCGACAGGTCCTGCAACCTACGAGCAGTACTTC,CASSATGPATYEQYF
TRBJ2-2,.,.,TRBV13,TGTGCCAGCAGCTTAGGCCTTTCCGTGGGAGGAAAGGGCGGGGAGCTGTTTTTT,CASSLGLSVGGKGGELFF
TRBJ2-3,.,.,TRBV7-9,TGTGCCAGCAGCTTAGAGGGTCTGGACATACAGTATTTT,CASSLEGLDIQYF
TRBJ1-1,.,.,TRBV30,TGTGCCTGGATGGTCGCAGGGAACACTGAAGCTTTCTTT,CAWMVAGNTEAFF
TRBJ1-4,.,.,TRBV5-6,TGTGCCAGCAGCTTGGGTAGTGAAAAACTGTTTTTT,CASSLGSEKLFF
TRBJ2-1,once,TRBD1,TRBV5-6,TGTGCCAGCAGCTTGGGGACAGGGAGCAATGAGCAGTTCTTC,CASSLGTGSNEQFF
TRBJ2-7,.,.,TRBV13,TGTGCCAGCAGCATCGAGGCTGGGACAAAGGAGCAGTACTTC,CASSIEAGTKEQYF
TRBJ2-2,.,TRBD2,TRBV30,TGTGCCTGGAGTGTGGCGGGAGTAGAGATCGGGGAGCTGTTTTTT,CAWSVAGVEIGELFF
TRBJ1-3,.,TRBD1,TRBV30,TGTGCCTGGGGTCTAGGGACAGGGGACGGAAACACCATATATTTT,CAWGLGTGDGNTIYF
TRBJ2-1,.,TRBD2,TRBV14,TGTGCCAGCAGCCAAGATCCGCCTAGCGGGAGTAATGAGCAGTTCTTC,CASSQDPPSGSNEQFF
TRBJ2-1,once,TRBD2,TRBV19,TGTGCCAGTAGTATAGATCTAGTGACTAGCGGGTACAATGAGCAGTTCTTC,CASSIDLVTSGYNEQFF
TRBJ2-1,.,.,TRBV15,TGTGCCACCAGCAGAGTCCCGGCGGACAATGAGCAGTTCTTC,CATSRVPADNEQFF
TRBJ2-1,.,TRBD2,TRBV5-1,TGCGCCAGCAGCTGGTTAGCGGGGGGTTCCAATGAGCAGTTCTTC,CASSWLAGGSNEQFF
TRBJ2-5,.,TRBD2,TRBV2,TGTGCCAGCATACCCCCGGGACTAGCGGGGGGGCCACGGGAGACCCAGTACTTC,CASIPPGLAGGPRETQYF
TRBJ1-3,.,.,TRBV12-5,TGTGCTAGTGACCATCCTTACAACCGCTCTGGAAACACCATATATTTT,CASDHPYNRSGNTIYF
TRBJ2-5,.,TRBD1,TRBV5-4,TGTGCCAGCTCCTACAGGGGGCCTGGGGAGACCCAGTACTTC,CASSYRGPGETQYF
TRBJ2-4,.,.,TRBV6-5,TGTGCCAGCAGTTCCCAGGCTCGGAACATTCAGTACTTC,CASSSQARNIQYF
TRBJ2-1,.,TRBD1,TRBV5-1,TGCGCCAGCAGCCAATACCGGGACAGGCCGTACAATGAGCAGTTCTTC,CASSQYRDRPYNEQFF
TRBJ2-1,.,.,TRBV4-3,TGCGCCAGCAGCCCGGGCGTGTGGGGCGATGAGCAGTTCTTC,CASSPGVWGDEQFF
TRBJ2-1,.,TRBD2,TRBV7-9,TGTGCCAGCAGCAGGCCGGGACTAGCGGGAAATTCTCTCAATGAGCAGTTCTTC,CASSRPGLAGNSLNEQFF
TRBJ2-3,.,TRBD2,TRBV27,TGTGCCAGCAGTATTGGACTAGCGGGGGCTTCAGATACGCGGTATTTT,CASSIGLAGASDTRYF
TRBJ1-1,once,TRBD1,TRBV13,TGTGCCAGCAGCTTAGGGGACAGGGGTCCAGGCACTGAAGCTTTCTTT,CASSLGDRGPGTEAFF
TRBJ2-1,.,TRBD2,TRBV7-9,TGTGCCAGCAGCTTAGCGGCTAGCGGGATCAATGAGCAGTTCTTC,CASSLAASGINEQFF